The 22 T cell receptor beta chains below all came from one sample that was sequenced in a study of T cell repertoires in cytomegalovirus infection. TCRdb reprocessed the reads with MiXCR, giving one entry per CDR3 protein. The data contain fewer than 200,000 distinct CDR3 sequences, about 15% of them singletons. The specimen sequenced was PBMCs. The receptors were sampled from a human donor in good health (CMV status not recorded). Some clones in this sample may be carry-over from other donors' samples.

This clonotype was seen many times. This chain links TRBV12-3 or TRBV12-4 with TRBJ1-1; D not resolved. V lost 7 bases and J lost 6, with 12 bases in between. The CDR3 is 12 amino acids. The CDR3, as DNA: TGTGCCAGCACCGTACGCTGGTCTGAAGCTTTCTTT. Residues: CASTVRWSEAFF.

This clonotype has ten or more counts. The chain has TRBV7-2 and TRBJ2-5; TRBD2 agrees at 13 bases. CDR1 and CDR2 (germline): SGHTA, FQGNSA. Trimming took 7 bases from V and 2 from J; bases not matched to a gene: 13. CDR3 length equals 18 residues. The CDR3 region is CASTTRTSGGVPQETQYF. The CDR3 DNA reads TGTGCCAGCACCACCAGGACTAGCGGGGGAGTACCACAAGAGACCCAGTACTTC.

This clonotype was observed at least ten times. The gene calls are TRBV11-3 and TRBJ2-2; D is possibly TRBD2 (6 bases). This CDR3 has 14 amino acids. Trimming removed 6 bases at V and 1 base at J, with 9 bases between. CDR1 is SGHNT, CDR2 YENEEA, per germline. In DNA, the CDR3 is TGTGCCAGCAGACCGGGGGTGAACACCGGGGAGCTGTTTTTT. Translated, it gives CASRPGVNTGELFF. Full variable domain (outside the CDR3, taken from reference TRBV11-3 and TRBJ2-2): EAGVVQSPRYKIIEKKQPVAFWCNPISGHNTLYWYLQNLGQGPELLIRYENEEAVDDSQLPKDRFSAERLKGVDSTLKIQPAELGDSAVYLCASRPGVNTGELFFGEGSRLTVL.

The genes are TRBV7-4 and TRBJ2-3, with TRBD2 matching 13 bases. The CDR3 covers 14 residues. CDR1 and CDR2 from the germline V gene are SGHVT and SQSDAQ. The V segment lost 4 bases and the J segment 5 bases; nucleotides outside the gene matches: 0. The CDR3 DNA is TGTGCCAGCAGCTGGACTAGCGGGAGAGATACGCAGTATTTT. Amino acids: CASSWTSGRDTQYF.

The genes are TRBV27 and TRBJ2-1, with 11 bases that match TRBD2. V shed 4 bases and J 7 bases; nucleotides not matched to a gene: 6. Germline V gene lookup returns CDR1 MNHEY and CDR2 SMNVEV (reference sequence). This CDR3 comprises 15 residues. The CDR3 coding sequence is TGTGCCAGCAGTTCCAGACTAGCGGGGTCTAATGAGCAGTTCTTC. Protein: CASSSRLAGSNEQFF.

The chain links TRBV19 to TRBJ1-1; weak D call: TRBD1 (6 bases). CDR3 length: 12 amino acids. The germline V gene has CDR1 LNHDA and CDR2 SQIVND (reference sequence). V was cut by 7 bases and J by 7 bases, with 13 bases left in between. CDR3 residues: CASTLLGGEAFF. The CDR3 nucleotides read TGTGCCAGTACCCTCCTAGGGGGTGAAGCTTTCTTT. Supplemented by reference TRBV19 and TRBJ1-1, the full variable domain reads DGGITQSPKYLFRKEGQNVTLSCEQNLNHDAMYWYRQDPGQGLRLIYYSQIVNDFQKGDIAEGYSVSREKKESFPLTVTSAQKNPTAFYLCASTLLGGEAFFGQGTRLTVV.

A few counts support this clonotype. V usage is TRBV3-1 and J usage is TRBJ1-2, with a weak D call TRBD1 (6 bases). This CDR3 region has 15 residues. Trimming removed 4 bases from V and 0 bases from J, with 12 bases in between. Germline V gives CDR1 LGHDT, CDR2 YNNKEL (reference sequence). The CDR3 reads CASSLRQAANYGYTF. The CDR3 bases are TGTGCCAGCAGCCTTCGACAGGCCGCTAACTATGGCTACACCTTC.

Regarding this clonotype: Possible read error: a much larger clone is one base away. The CDR3 nucleotides are TGTGCCAGCAGCGTGGAGGGCTCCTACAATGAGCAGTTCTTC. This gives the protein CASSVEGSYNEQFF. The chain couples TRBV9 to TRBJ2-1; TRBD2 is a possible D gene (6 bases). The V end lost 2 bases, the J end lost 0 bases, and 6 bases lay between the germline ends. The germline V gene encodes CDR1 SGDLS and CDR2 YYNGEE. This CDR3 contains 14 residues.

Many counts were recorded for this clonotype. This sequence joins TRBV19 and TRBJ1-1; D ambiguous. This CDR3 is 14 amino acids long. Germline V lookup: CDR1 LNHDA, CDR2 SQIVND (reference sequence). Deletions cut 4 bases from V and 10 bases from J, with 19 bases between. Here the CDR3 reads CASSNRGIEAPAFF. CDR3 DNA sequence: TGTGCCAGTAGTAACCGGGGAATCGAGGCTCCAGCTTTCTTT.

This chain links TRBV10-3 with TRBJ2-1; 7 positions match TRBD1. CDR3 length: 15 residues. Germline V gene data show CDR1 as ENHRY and CDR2 as SYGVKD. With V trimmed by 8 bases and J by 7 bases, 14 bases remained unmatched. In DNA, the CDR3 is TGTGCCATCTTGAGGGGGCAAGCTGGTCGGAATGAGCAGTTCTTC. It translates to CAILRGQAGRNEQFF.

In regard to this clonotype: A read error is possible here, since a much larger clone lies one base away. V is TRBV11-3 and J is TRBJ2-2; 11 bases agree with TRBD2. J gave up 3 bases and V 5 bases, and 8 bases lay outside the gene matches. In germline, CDR1 is SGHNT, CDR2 YENEEA. This CDR3 is built from 17 residues. The CDR3: CASSPYSGGADTGELFF. CDR3 DNA: TGTGCCAGCAGCCCCTATAGCGGGGGGGCGGACACCGGGGAGCTGTTTTTT.

This clonotype was recorded a few times. The gene calls are TRBV29-1 and TRBJ1-4; 7 bases agree with TRBD1. V lost 0 bases and J lost 8; bases outside the gene matches: 6. The CDR3 has 14 residues. Germline CDR1 reads SQVTM; CDR2 reads ANQGSEA. CDR3 region: CSVEDLQGSEKLFF. DNA of the CDR3: TGCAGCGTTGAAGATTTACAGGGGAGCGAAAAACTGTTTTTT.

This clonotype was detected ten times or more. This chain uses TRBV7-6 with TRBJ2-7, with 12 positions matching TRBD2. This CDR3 region has 17 residues. Germline CDR1 is SGHVS and CDR2 is FNYEAQ. V gave up 5 bases and J gave up 6 bases; unmatched junction bases: 14. CDR3 DNA sequence: TGTGCCAGCAGCCCGGGACTAGCGGGCTCCCCGGAAGGCGAGCAGTACTTC. Translated: CASSPGLAGSPEGEQYF.

V gene TRBV19 combines with J gene TRBJ2-7; D is unresolved. V was clipped by 5 bases and J by 7 bases, with 15 bases between them. Germline V gene data show CDR1 as LNHDA and CDR2 as SQIVND (reference sequence). The CDR3 contains 13 residues. CDR3 loop: CASSPRIAGEQYF. CDR3 nucleotide sequence: TGTGCCAGTAGTCCCCGGATAGCTGGAGAGCAGTACTTC.

This sequence joins TRBV20-1 and TRBJ2-4, with TRBD1 identical over 9 bases. The CDR3 is made up of 16 amino acids. V was clipped by 3 bases and J by 8 bases; unmatched bases: 14. Germline V gene sequence: CDR1 DFQATT, CDR2 SNEGSKA (reference sequence). The CDR3 region is CSARPGTGGDADIQYF. In nucleotides, the CDR3 is TGCAGTGCTAGGCCCGGAACAGGGGGCGATGCGGACATTCAGTACTTC.

The V call is TRBV20-1, the J call TRBJ2-7; D call uncertain. Trimming pared 6 bases from V and 0 bases from J, leaving 21 bases between. Per the germline V gene, CDR1 is DFQATT and CDR2 is SNEGSKA (reference sequence). This CDR3 contains 16 residues. The CDR3 DNA is TGCAGTGCCAGCCGGGTGGGCGACCGGAGCTCCTACGAGCAGTACTTC. Translated: CSASRVGDRSSYEQYF.

This sequence joins TRBV28 and TRBJ2-3; the match to TRBD1 covers 9 bases. With 1 base clipped from V and 4 bases from J, the junction kept 3 bases outside the gene matches. The germline V gene encodes CDR1 MDHEN and CDR2 SYDVKM. The CDR3 consists of 15 residues. CDR3 sequence reads: CASSLSGQGADTQYF. The CDR3 nucleotides read TGTGCCAGCAGTTTATCGGGACAGGGTGCAGATACGCAGTATTTT.

This clonotype was found many times. The rearrangement uses TRBV7-6 and TRBJ2-1; possibly TRBD2 for D (6 bases). The V gene lost 4 bases and the J gene lost 8 bases, with 18 bases spanning the gap. The CDR3 covers 15 residues. CDR1 SGHVS and CDR2 FNYEAQ come from the germline V gene. CDR3 nucleotide sequence: TGTGCCAGCAGCTCCGCCACGGGGCGGGAAGATGAGCAGTTCTTC. Protein: CASSSATGREDEQFF.

This clonotype was picked up one time. CDR3 residues: CASSQVRTTGELFF. The CDR3 nucleotides read TGTGCCAGCAGCCAAGTACGGACCACCGGGGAGCTGTTTTTT. The chain is built from TRBV4-2 and TRBJ2-2; D unresolved. Germline V CDR1 and CDR2: LGHNA, YNFKEQ. The V end was cut by 1 base, the J end by 4 bases, with 7 bases between. The length of the CDR3 is 14 residues.

This clonotype was counted ten times or more. V is TRBV7-2 and J is TRBJ1-1, with D unresolved. This CDR3 has 16 residues. Deletions cut 0 bases from V and 2 bases from J, with 13 bases between. The germline V gene has CDR1 SGHTA and CDR2 FQGNSA. In nucleotides, the CDR3 is TGTGCCAGCAGCTTAGCCAGCAGCAGGATTAACACTGAAGCTTTCTTT. This gives the protein CASSLASSRINTEAFF.

This sequence joins TRBV18 and TRBJ1-6; D ambiguous. The ends were cut back, 5 bases at V and 8 bases at J, with 10 bases in the middle. Germline-derived CDR1 and CDR2 are KGHSH and LQKENI. The CDR3 consists of 13 residues. In DNA form, the CDR3 reads TGTGCCAGCTCAGGAGACGGCGATTCACCCCTCCACTTT. Translating it yields CASSGDGDSPLHF.

This clonotype was seen many times. V gene TRBV7-2 combines with J gene TRBJ2-7, with 10 bases identical to TRBD1. J gave up 5 bases and V 4 bases, and 5 bases lay outside the gene matches. CDR3 length equals 14 residues. Germline values: CDR1 SGHTA, CDR2 FQGNSA. CDR3 protein: CASSYRDRGNEQYF. The CDR3, as DNA: TGTGCCAGCAGCTACCGGGACAGGGGTAACGAGCAGTACTTC.